Included here is one TCR beta chain sequence, with context. After removal of 8 bases from V and 1 base from J, the junction contained 9 bases not matched to a gene. Germline loops: CDR1 MNHEY, CDR2 SVGAGI. The CDR3 contains 15 residues. This entry is derived from a study of blood T cells in healthy people across ages. Each sample gave at least 7 million isolated PBMCs. A second PCR, run for about 6 to 12 cycles, used a sample-barcoded 5' primer plus a J-beta primer mix. A 12-random-nucleotide template-switch adaptor tagged each cDNA molecule. MiXCR was run by TCRdb on the 5' RACE reads, yielding one entry per CDR3 protein. Of about 1 million distinct CDR3 sequences listed, around 45% were seen once; the top ten hold approximately 17%.

This clonotype originated in a woman aged 55 to 70 in good health. The specimen sequenced was blood. The J gene is TRBJ2-7, the V gene TRBV6-5; 9 bases map to TRBD1. CDR3 sequence: CASARTGTGSYEQYF. CDR3 nucleotides: TGTGCCAGCGCCAGAACCGGGACAGGGTCCTACGAGCAGTACTTC.